This paragraph reports one TCR beta chain. This table comes from immunoSEQ multiplex PCR, and its TCRdb copy is limited to in-frame clones, with some not included. The repertoire holds a few hundred thousand clones, with about nine tenths as singletons. Self-reported history from a screening survey and questionnaire set each donor's cohort. The data were taken from a study of blood T cell repertoires in COVID-19. About the study: Material from acute and convalescent COVID-19 was sourced from the United States, Italy and Spain. T cells, B-cell-depleted T cells, or PBMCs supplied cDNA or gDNA.

CDR3 length: 14 residues. V was clipped by 5 bases and J by 8 bases, with 16 bases between them. Germline-derived CDR1 and CDR2 are SGHVS and FNYEAQ. The receptor comes from a woman in her thirties or forties with acute COVID-19. Sequencing used PBMCs or T cells enriched from blood (not recorded which). J is TRBJ2-1 and V is TRBV7-6; TRBD2 is a possible D gene (5 bases). CDR3 in amino acids: CASSPGMGVDEQFF. For the CDR3, the DNA is TGTGCCAGCAGCCCCGGGATGGGAGTGGATGAGCAGTTCTTC.